The clone carrying this T cell receptor (beta chain) was detected a few times. The entry originates in a study of beta chain features in type 1 diabetes. Every bit of the isolated RNA underwent reverse transcription, so sequencing read expressed TCRB transcripts. Clones were read by immunoSEQ multiplex PCR, and TCRdb kept only the in-frame ones, dropping some. The repertoire holds 600,000 to 650,000 clones, with about 16% as singletons. CDR1 is SGHAT and CDR2 is FQDESV in the germline V gene (reference sequence). V lost 3 bases, J lost 0 bases, and 9 bases lay in between. The CDR3 length is 14 residues.

The chain is built from TRBV11-1 and TRBJ2-7; the D is unclear. This receptor was identified in a young man in good health. The sequencing input was naive CD4+ T cells from blood. CDR3 sequence: CASSLRRISYEQYF. As DNA, the CDR3 is TGTGCCAGCAGCTTGCGACGAATCTCCTACGAGCAGTACTTC.